These T cell receptor beta chains were read from a single sample in a study of CD8+ T cells in alopecia areata. Clones were sequenced by immunoSEQ multiplex PCR, and TCRdb holds only the in-frame ones, with some missing. The sample lists fewer than 150,000 clones, roughly 80% occurring once. The material was CD8+ T cells sorted from blood, obtained at week 4, from a patient treated with tofacitinib. These receptors all stem from a human donor with alopecia areata. Both conserved end residues are part of each CDR3. The D gene is left open where the match is weak. The listing skips clone size in some rows; elsewhere it reads once, few, many or a size class.

v_call: TRBV19; clone_size: once; d_call: .; j_call: TRBJ1-1; cdr3_aa: CASSVGGNTEAFF; cdr3_nt: TGTGCCAGTAGTGTGGGAGGTAACACTGAAGCTTTCTTT
v_call: TRBV7-9; clone_size: .; d_call: .; j_call: TRBJ2-7; cdr3_aa: CASSPGETYEQYF; cdr3_nt: TGTGCCAGCAGCCCGGGAGAAACCTACGAGCAGTACTTC
v_call: TRBV29-1; clone_size: .; d_call: .; j_call: TRBJ1-2; cdr3_aa: CSVEGPGTMNYGYTF; cdr3_nt: TGCAGCGTTGAAGGTCCGGGGACGATGAACTATGGCTACACCTTC
v_call: TRBV4-1; clone_size: .; d_call: .; j_call: TRBJ1-1; cdr3_aa: CASSQIPGTPGTEAFF; cdr3_nt: TGCGCCAGCAGCCAAATCCCCGGGACACCAGGGACTGAAGCTTTCTTT
v_call: TRBV6-6; clone_size: .; d_call: .; j_call: TRBJ2-5; cdr3_aa: CASSYGGHLQETQYF; cdr3_nt: TGTGCCAGCAGTTACGGCGGACACTTACAAGAGACCCAGTACTTC
v_call: TRBV4-2; clone_size: .; d_call: .; j_call: TRBJ2-7; cdr3_aa: CASSQDGVRGAEQYF; cdr3_nt: TGTGCCAGCAGCCAAGATGGCGTCAGGGGCGCCGAGCAGTACTTC
v_call: TRBV10-3; clone_size: .; d_call: TRBD1; j_call: TRBJ2-4; cdr3_aa: CAISEIGPGQGKNIQYF; cdr3_nt: TGTGCCATCAGTGAAATCGGACCGGGACAGGGGAAAAACATTCAGTACTTC
v_call: TRBV7-8; clone_size: .; d_call: .; j_call: TRBJ2-1; cdr3_aa: CASSSRGETGTEQFF; cdr3_nt: TGTGCCAGCAGCTCCCGAGGGGAAACTGGCACTGAGCAGTTCTTC
v_call: TRBV7-9; clone_size: .; d_call: .; j_call: TRBJ2-1; cdr3_aa: CASSPPSYNEQFF; cdr3_nt: TGTGCCAGCAGCCCCCCCTCCTACAATGAGCAGTTCTTC
v_call: TRBV27; clone_size: .; d_call: .; j_call: TRBJ2-7; cdr3_aa: CASSFMAGAYEQYF; cdr3_nt: TGTGCCAGCAGTTTTATGGCAGGCGCCTACGAGCAGTACTTC
v_call: TRBV30; clone_size: .; d_call: .; j_call: TRBJ2-7; cdr3_aa: CACDPGGDYEQYF; cdr3_nt: TGTGCCTGTGATCCGGGGGGCGACTACGAGCAGTACTTC
v_call: TRBV4-1; clone_size: .; d_call: TRBD2; j_call: TRBJ2-3; cdr3_aa: CASSQAASGGADTQYF; cdr3_nt: TGCGCCAGCAGCCAAGCCGCTAGCGGGGGGGCGGATACGCAGTATTTT
v_call: TRBV10-3; clone_size: .; d_call: TRBD2; j_call: TRBJ2-1; cdr3_aa: CAISVDLASGGRSSYNEQFF; cdr3_nt: TGTGCCATCAGTGTAGACCTAGCTAGCGGGGGGCGAAGCTCCTACAATGAGCAGTTCTTC
v_call: TRBV6-5; clone_size: .; d_call: .; j_call: TRBJ2-5; cdr3_aa: CASSKTQGLGETQYF; cdr3_nt: TGTGCCAGCAGTAAGACACAGGGTCTAGGTGAGACCCAGTACTTC
v_call: TRBV7-9; clone_size: .; d_call: TRBD1; j_call: TRBJ1-1; cdr3_aa: CASSLAQGAIRNTEAFF; cdr3_nt: TGTGCCAGCAGCTTAGCACAGGGGGCTATTCGGAACACTGAAGCTTTCTTT
v_call: TRBV9; clone_size: .; d_call: TRBD2; j_call: TRBJ2-7; cdr3_aa: CASSAASGGTYEQYF; cdr3_nt: TGTGCCAGCAGCGCCGCTAGCGGGGGTACCTACGAGCAGTACTTC
v_call: TRBV5-1; clone_size: .; d_call: TRBD1; j_call: TRBJ2-3; cdr3_aa: CASSGQGTDTQYF; cdr3_nt: TGCGCCAGCAGTGGACAGGGCACAGATACGCAGTATTTT
v_call: TRBV7-2; clone_size: .; d_call: TRBD2; j_call: TRBJ2-3; cdr3_aa: CASSARLAGGTDTQYF; cdr3_nt: TGTGCCAGCAGCGCCCGCCTAGCGGGGGGCACAGATACGCAGTATTTT
v_call: TRBV7-6; clone_size: .; d_call: .; j_call: TRBJ1-2; cdr3_aa: CASSLAANYGYTF; cdr3_nt: TGTGCCAGCAGCTTAGCCGCAAACTATGGCTACACCTTC
v_call: TRBV7-9; clone_size: .; d_call: .; j_call: TRBJ2-5; cdr3_aa: CASSLEPQETQYF; cdr3_nt: TGTGCCAGCAGCTTAGAACCCCAAGAGACCCAGTACTTC
v_call: TRBV14; clone_size: .; d_call: TRBD1; j_call: TRBJ1-1; cdr3_aa: CASSRVPTGGDAFF; cdr3_nt: TGTGCCAGCAGCCGAGTCCCGACAGGGGGGGACGCTTTCTTT
v_call: TRBV5-6; clone_size: .; d_call: .; j_call: TRBJ2-1; cdr3_aa: CASSPTRDDEQFF; cdr3_nt: TGTGCCAGCAGCCCCACTAGGGACGATGAGCAGTTCTTC
v_call: TRBV13; clone_size: .; d_call: TRBD1; j_call: TRBJ1-1; cdr3_aa: CASTTGQMNTEAFF; cdr3_nt: TGTGCCAGCACGACAGGGCAAATGAACACTGAAGCTTTCTTT
v_call: TRBV4-1; clone_size: .; d_call: .; j_call: TRBJ2-5; cdr3_aa: CASSQDDGAGETQYF; cdr3_nt: TGCGCCAGCAGCCAAGACGATGGGGCCGGTGAGACCCAGTACTTC
v_call: TRBV11-2; clone_size: .; d_call: .; j_call: TRBJ1-6; cdr3_aa: CASSLDPTTASSYNSPLHF; cdr3_nt: TGTGCCAGCAGCTTAGACCCCACAACAGCAAGCTCCTATAATTCACCCCTCCACTTT